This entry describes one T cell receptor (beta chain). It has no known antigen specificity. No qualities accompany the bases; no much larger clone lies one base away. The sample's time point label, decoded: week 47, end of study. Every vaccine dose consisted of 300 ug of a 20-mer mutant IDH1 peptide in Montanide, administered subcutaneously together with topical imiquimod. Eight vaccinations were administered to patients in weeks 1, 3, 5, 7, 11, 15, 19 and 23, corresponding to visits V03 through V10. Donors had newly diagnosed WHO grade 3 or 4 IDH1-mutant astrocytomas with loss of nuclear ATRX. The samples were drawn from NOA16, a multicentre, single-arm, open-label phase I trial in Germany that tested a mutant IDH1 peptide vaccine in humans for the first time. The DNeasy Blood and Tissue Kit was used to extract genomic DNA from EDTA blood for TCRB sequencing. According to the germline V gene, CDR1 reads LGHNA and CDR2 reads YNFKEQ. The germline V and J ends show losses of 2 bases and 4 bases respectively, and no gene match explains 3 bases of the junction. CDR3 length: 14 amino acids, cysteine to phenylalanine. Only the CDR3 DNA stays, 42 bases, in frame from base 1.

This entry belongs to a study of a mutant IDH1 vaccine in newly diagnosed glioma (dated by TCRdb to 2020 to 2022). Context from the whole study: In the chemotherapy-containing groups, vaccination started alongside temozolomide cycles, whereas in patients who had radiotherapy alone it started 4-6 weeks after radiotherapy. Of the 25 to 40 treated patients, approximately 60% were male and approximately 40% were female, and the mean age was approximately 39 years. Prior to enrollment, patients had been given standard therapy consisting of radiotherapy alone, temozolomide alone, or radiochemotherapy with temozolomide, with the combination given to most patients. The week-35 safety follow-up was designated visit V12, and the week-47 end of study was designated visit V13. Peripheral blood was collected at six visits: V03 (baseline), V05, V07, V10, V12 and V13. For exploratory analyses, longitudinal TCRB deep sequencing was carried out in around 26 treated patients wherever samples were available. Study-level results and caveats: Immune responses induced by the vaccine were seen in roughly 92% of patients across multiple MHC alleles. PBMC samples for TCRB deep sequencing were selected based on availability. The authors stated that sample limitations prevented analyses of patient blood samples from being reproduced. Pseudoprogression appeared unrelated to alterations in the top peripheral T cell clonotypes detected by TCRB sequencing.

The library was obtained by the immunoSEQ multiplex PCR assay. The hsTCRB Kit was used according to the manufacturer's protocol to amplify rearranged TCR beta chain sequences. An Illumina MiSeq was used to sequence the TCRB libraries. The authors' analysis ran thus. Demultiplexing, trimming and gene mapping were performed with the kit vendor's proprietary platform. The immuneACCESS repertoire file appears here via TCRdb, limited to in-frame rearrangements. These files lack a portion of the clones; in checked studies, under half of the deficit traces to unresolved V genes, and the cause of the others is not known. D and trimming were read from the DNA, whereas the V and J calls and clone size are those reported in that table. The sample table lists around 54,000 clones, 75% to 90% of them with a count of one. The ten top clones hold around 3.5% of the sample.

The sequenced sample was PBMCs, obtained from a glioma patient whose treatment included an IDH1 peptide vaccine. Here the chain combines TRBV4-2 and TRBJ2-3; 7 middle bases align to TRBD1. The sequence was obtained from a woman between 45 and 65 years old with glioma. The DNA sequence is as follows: TGTGCCAGCAGCCAAACAGGGGTCCCAGATACGCAGTATTTT. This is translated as CASSQTGVPDTQYF.